These 26 T cell receptor beta chains were sequenced from one sample in a study of cytomegalovirus exposure and HLA in healthy donors. The PCR used 60 Vbeta and 13 Jbeta primers. This table comes from immunoSEQ multiplex PCR, and its TCRdb copy is limited to in-frame clones, with some not included. The listing contains roughly 77,000 clones. Sample: PBMCs. The receptors were gathered from a man aged 25-40 years in good health and CMV-seronegative.

The J gene is TRBJ2-1, the V gene TRBV6-1; D is unresolved. Trimming cost V 9 bases and J 6 bases, with 12 bases left between them. The germline gives CDR1 MNHNS, CDR2 SASEGT. This CDR3 region has 12 residues. The CDR3 protein is CASSEVANEQFF. The DNA for the CDR3 is TGTGCCAGTTCTGAAGTAGCCAATGAGCAGTTCTTC.

CDR3: CASSLGRALGRGNEQFF. CDR3 DNA sequence: TGCGCCAGCAGCTTGGGGAGGGCCCTGGGGCGGGGGAATGAGCAGTTCTTC. The chain is built from TRBV5-1 and TRBJ2-1; 7 positions agree with TRBD2. V lost 0 bases and J lost 7; bases outside the gene matches: 13. The CDR3 is 17 residues long. Germline CDR1 is SGHRS and CDR2 is YFSETQ.

The chain has TRBV27 and TRBJ2-2; 9 bases fit TRBD1. This CDR3 contains 16 residues. Germline V gene lookup returns CDR1 MNHEY and CDR2 SMNVEV (reference sequence). V lost 5 bases and J lost 6; bases outside the gene matches: 10. DNA of the CDR3: TGTGCCAGCAGTCCTATAGCGGACAGGGGAGCCGGGGAGCTGTTTTTT. The encoded protein is CASSPIADRGAGELFF.

This chain links TRBV6-4 with TRBJ2-3, with TRBD2 identical over 10 bases. CDR3 length: 16 residues. Germline V gene sequence: CDR1 MRHNA, CDR2 SNTAGT. The junction had 1 base not matched to a gene; V was cut back by 0 bases and J by 1 base. The CDR3 bases are TGTGCCAGCAGTGACTCGGGGACTAGCGGCACAGATACGCAGTATTTT. Translated, it gives CASSDSGTSGTDTQYF.

This chain uses TRBV28 with TRBJ1-6; 9 nucleotides match TRBD1. Germline V gives CDR1 MDHEN, CDR2 SYDVKM. There are 13 residues in the CDR3. The junction had 4 bases not matched to a gene; V was cut back by 8 bases and J by 8 bases. The CDR3 loop reads CASRDREYSPLHF. The CDR3 region has the DNA TGTGCCAGCCGGGACAGGGAATATTCACCCCTCCACTTT.

This rearrangement joins TRBV28 to TRBJ2-3; 11 bases align to TRBD2. Per the germline V gene, CDR1 is MDHEN and CDR2 is SYDVKM. This CDR3 region has 18 residues. Trimming removed 2 bases from V and 7 bases from J; junction bases left unmatched: 14. The CDR3 sequence is CASSLLSGLAAWGNTQYF. Written as DNA, the CDR3 is TGTGCCAGCAGTTTACTCTCGGGACTAGCGGCATGGGGGAATACGCAGTATTTT.

This chain uses TRBV11-2 with TRBJ1-5; D may be TRBD1 (6 bases). Germline V CDR1 and CDR2: SGHAT, FQNNGV. With 5 bases removed from V and 2 bases from J, the gap between germline ends came to 16 bases. The CDR3 extends over 16 amino acids. The CDR3 DNA is TGTGCCAGCAGCCTACAGGGAAGAGGAGGCAATCAGCCCCAGCATTTT. This gives the protein CASSLQGRGGNQPQHF.

The chain has TRBV5-1 and TRBJ2-4; D is perhaps TRBD1 (6 bases). CDR3 length equals 13 residues. From germline, CDR1 is SGHRS and CDR2 YFSETQ. V shed 4 bases and J shed 7 bases, with 12 bases lying between them. CDR3: CASSETGPNIQYF. The DNA for the CDR3 is TGCGCCAGCAGCGAAACAGGGCCCAACATTCAGTACTTC. Together with reference TRBV5-1 and TRBJ2-4, the CDR3 gives the full variable domain: KAGVTQTPRYLIKTRGQQVTLSCSPISGHRSVSWYQQTPGQGLQFLFEYFSETQRNKGNFPGRFSGRQFSNSRSEMNVSTLELGDSALYLCASSETGPNIQYFGAGTRLSVL.

The chain links TRBV29-1 to TRBJ1-2; TRBD1 aligns across 7 bases. V gave up 7 bases and J gave up 0 bases; unmatched junction bases: 2. Germline CDR1 and CDR2: SQVTM and ANQGSEA. The CDR3 has 12 residues. The CDR3 coding sequence is TGCAGCGATGGACAGGCTAACTATGGCTACACCTTC. Protein product: CSDGQANYGYTF.

The chain recombines TRBV2 with TRBJ2-5; 10 bases are a match to TRBD2. The CDR3 is 14 amino acids. Germline assignment: CDR1 SNHLY and CDR2 FYNNEI. The ends lost 2 bases at V and 3 bases at J; junction bases unmatched: 0. CDR3 sequence (DNA): TGTGCCAGCAGTGAAACTAGCGGGAAAGAGACCCAGTACTTC. As protein: CASSETSGKETQYF.

V gene TRBV6-1 combines with J gene TRBJ1-2; 9 bases are shared with TRBD1. The CDR3 runs to 14 residues. Germline CDR1 and CDR2: MNHNS and SASEGT. V lost 4 bases to trimming and J lost 4 bases; unmatched junction nucleotides: 4. CDR3 in amino acids: CASSGGTGTYGYTF. DNA of the CDR3: TGTGCCAGCAGTGGAGGGACAGGGACCTATGGCTACACCTTC.

Points on this clone: The sample carries other DNA sequences with the same CDR3. This chain connects TRBV9 to TRBJ2-7, with 11 bases that match TRBD1. The CDR3 runs 14 residues. V trimming: 2 bases; J trimming: 2 bases; junction bases outside the gene matches: 0. Germline V lookup: CDR1 SGDLS, CDR2 YYNGEE. CDR3 in amino acids: CASSVGQGAYEQYF. In DNA, the CDR3 is TGTGCCAGCAGCGTGGGACAGGGGGCCTACGAGCAGTACTTC.

The chain has TRBV5-1 and TRBJ1-3, with D possibly being TRBD1 (6 bases). The CDR3 is 16 amino acids. Trimming took off 7 bases at V and 2 bases at J, with 19 bases between the two ends. Germline assignment: CDR1 SGHRS and CDR2 YFSETQ. CDR3 sequence (DNA): TGCGCCAGCGGAATGACAGGTATCACGGCTGGAAACACCATATATTTT. Amino acid sequence: CASGMTGITAGNTIYF.

The rearrangement links TRBV14 to TRBJ2-5; D uncertain. Germline loops: CDR1 SGHDN, CDR2 FVKESK. This CDR3 is 15 amino acids long. V was shortened by 4 bases and J by 7 bases, with 19 bases between the two germline ends. The CDR3 sequence: CASSPRFGSLGTQYF. In DNA, the CDR3 is TGTGCCAGCAGCCCGAGGTTCGGGTCCCTCGGGACCCAGTACTTC.

The V call is TRBV12-5, the J call TRBJ1-6; D is uncertain. Per germline, CDR1 LGHNT and CDR2 FRNRAP. CDR3 length: 14 amino acids. The V gene lost 1 base and the J gene lost 7 bases, with 8 bases spanning the gap. The CDR3 DNA sequence: TGTGCTAGTGGTTTGGCTAGACCGAATTCACCCCTCCACTTT. Amino acids: CASGLARPNSPLHF.

J is TRBJ1-1 and V is TRBV5-6; 7 bases match TRBD1. The V segment lost 4 bases and the J segment 0 bases; nucleotides outside the gene matches: 6. CDR1 is SGHDT and CDR2 is YYEEEE in the germline V gene. This CDR3 comprises 15 residues. The CDR3 is CASSGPGTVNTEAFF. The CDR3 DNA is TGTGCCAGCAGCGGACCCGGGACAGTGAACACTGAAGCTTTCTTT.

The chain uses TRBV11-2 and TRBJ1-1; D uncertain. Between the trimmed V and J ends, which lost 1 base and 3 bases, there was a span of 9 bases. Germline values: CDR1 SGHAT, CDR2 FQNNGV. This CDR3 is built from 14 residues. The CDR3, as DNA: TGTGCCAGCAGCTTAGGGGTCCGGGACACTGAAGCTTTCTTT. This encodes CASSLGVRDTEAFF.

The V and J genes are TRBV6-6 and TRBJ2-7; D ambiguous. The germline V gene encodes CDR1 MNHNY and CDR2 SVGAGI (reference sequence). The CDR3 has 15 residues. Trimming left V 0 bases short and J 1 base short, with 10 bases between. The CDR3 coding sequence is TGTGCCAGCAGTTACTCGGTTGGGCTGTCCTACGAGCAGTACTTC. Translation: CASSYSVGLSYEQYF.

As DNA, the CDR3 is TGTGCCTGGAGTCATCTTAGCGGGGGCAGCTCTGGGGCCAACGTCCTGACTTTC. It is translated as CAWSHLSGGSSGANVLTF. The chain is built from TRBV30 and TRBJ2-6; 9 nucleotides match TRBD2. Looked up from germline, CDR1 is GTSNPN and CDR2 is SVGIG (reference sequence). The CDR3 covers 18 residues. The V and J ends lost 2 bases and 0 bases, in that order; junction bases with no gene match: 8.

This chain links TRBV4-1 with TRBJ2-3; 11 bases match TRBD2. Germline trimming cut 1 base from V and 4 bases from J; bases unmatched to any gene: 4. The CDR3 consists of 16 residues. Germline loops: CDR1 MGHRA, CDR2 YSYEKL. The CDR3, as DNA: TGCGCCAGCAGCCAAGGCCTAGCGGGGGGTGCAGATACGCAGTATTTT. This sequence encodes CASSQGLAGGADTQYF.

The V call is TRBV5-1, the J call TRBJ2-5; TRBD2 matches at 8 bases. V was pared by 0 bases and J by 4 bases, with 2 bases of the junction left unmatched. Germline values: CDR1 SGHRS, CDR2 YFSETQ. This CDR3 contains 14 residues. The CDR3 DNA sequence: TGCGCCAGCAGCTTGGCCGGACTAGCAGAGACCCAGTACTTC. Protein product: CASSLAGLAETQYF.

The V and J genes are TRBV30 and TRBJ2-3, with a weak D call TRBD2 (5 bases). Germline values: CDR1 GTSNPN, CDR2 SVGIG (reference sequence). There are 14 residues in the CDR3. V was clipped by 1 base and J by 4 bases, with 12 bases between them. CDR3 coding DNA: TGTGCCTGGAGTGGAGGGAGTACCGCAGATACGCAGTATTTT. Protein sequence: CAWSGGSTADTQYF.

The chain uses TRBV11-3 and TRBJ2-2; 9 bases match TRBD1. Germline CDR1 reads SGHNT; CDR2 reads YENEEA. V lost 4 bases to trimming and J lost 6 bases; unmatched junction nucleotides: 6. The CDR3 length is 15 residues. This chain's CDR3 is CASSSGQGFAGELFF. CDR3 nucleotides: TGTGCCAGCAGCTCCGGACAGGGGTTTGCCGGGGAGCTGTTTTTT.

The chain carries TRBV29-1 and TRBJ2-1; weak D call: TRBD2 (6 bases). This CDR3 contains 15 residues. V was cut by 1 base and J by 0 bases, with 10 bases left in between. Germline CDR1 and CDR2: SQVTM and ANQGSEA. As DNA, the CDR3 is TGCAGCGTTGAAGGGGACTCGAGCTCCTACAATGAGCAGTTCTTC. It translates to CSVEGDSSSYNEQFF.

The V gene is TRBV7-6, the J gene TRBJ2-1, with 12 bases aligning to TRBD2. Germline V gives CDR1 SGHVS, CDR2 FNYEAQ. The CDR3 extends over 15 amino acids. With V trimmed by 4 bases and J by 8 bases, 6 bases remained unmatched. DNA for the CDR3: TGTGCCAGCAGCTCTGGACTAGCGGGACATCATGAGCAGTTCTTC. Amino acids: CASSSGLAGHHEQFF.

The V and J genes are TRBV10-3 and TRBJ1-4, with TRBD1 identical over 8 bases. From germline, CDR1 is ENHRY and CDR2 SYGVKD. Germline trimming cut 2 bases from V and 8 bases from J; bases unmatched to any gene: 4. This CDR3 is 14 amino acids long. The DNA for the CDR3 is TGTGCCATCAGTGAGGGACAGGGTCAGGAAAAACTGTTTTTT. Translation gives CAISEGQGQEKLFF.